Listed here are 11 T cell receptor beta chains from one sample, sequenced in a study of cytomegalovirus exposure and HLA in healthy donors. In the PCR, 60 Vbeta and 13 Jbeta primers were used. Clones were sequenced by immunoSEQ multiplex PCR, and TCRdb holds only the in-frame ones, with some missing. The sample has 150,000 to 200,000 clones; roughly 80% are singletons. Specimen: PBMCs. The receptors come from a woman aged 50 to 60 in good health and CMV-seronegative.

The chain employs TRBV2 and TRBJ1-5; TRBD1 matches 8 bases. The CDR3 is made up of 14 amino acids. Germline V gene sequence: CDR1 SNHLY, CDR2 FYNNEI. Germline trimming cut 6 bases from V and 8 bases from J; bases unmatched to any gene: 9. The CDR3: CASSLQGGPKPQHF. In nucleotides, the CDR3 is TGTGCCAGCAGCCTACAGGGGGGGCCGAAGCCCCAGCATTTT.

V usage is TRBV5-4 and J usage is TRBJ1-1; D possibly corresponds to TRBD1 (5 bases). Deletions cut 3 bases from V and 4 bases from J, with 16 bases between. The germline V gene has CDR1 SGHNT and CDR2 YYREEE (reference sequence). This CDR3 is built from 15 residues. In DNA, the CDR3 is TGTGCCAGCAGCTCCGGGCCTCCCACAGGCACTGAAGCTTTCTTT. The encoded protein is CASSSGPPTGTEAFF.

The genes are TRBV28 and TRBJ1-2; D possibly corresponds to TRBD1 (6 bases). This CDR3 is 13 amino acids long. The germline V and J ends were trimmed by 7 bases and 7 bases, with 16 bases remaining between them. Germline V gives CDR1 MDHEN, CDR2 SYDVKM. The CDR3, as DNA: TGTGCCAGCATTAAACCCCTAGGGGGTGGCTACACCTTC. Encoded protein: CASIKPLGGGYTF.

This clone is a singleton in its sample. CDR3 loop: CASSVGAGGQFGDTQYF. CDR3 DNA: TGTGCCAGCAGCGTAGGAGCGGGGGGGCAGTTTGGAGATACGCAGTATTTT. V and J are TRBV9 and TRBJ2-3, with 10 bases matching TRBD2. The CDR3 contains 17 residues. Germline V gene data show CDR1 as SGDLS and CDR2 as YYNGEE. Trimming took 0 bases from V and 5 from J; bases not matched to a gene: 9.

This chain connects TRBV5-8 to TRBJ1-1; tentative D call: TRBD1 (5 bases). V was trimmed by 2 bases and J by 1 base, leaving 18 bases between them. Germline assignment: CDR1 SGHTS and CDR2 YDEGEE. The CDR3 covers 17 residues. Here the CDR3 DNA reads TGTGCCAGCAGCTTTGGGTACTACTGGGGCCCGAACACTGAAGCTTTCTTT. It codes for CASSFGYYWGPNTEAFF.

V usage is TRBV27 and J usage is TRBJ2-2; D ambiguous. Germline loops: CDR1 MNHEY, CDR2 SMNVEV (reference sequence). V was clipped by 7 bases and J by 4 bases, with 13 bases between them. The CDR3 consists of 14 residues. In nucleotides, the CDR3 is TGTGCCAGCACCCCCATCCCCCCCACCGGGGAGCTGTTTTTT. Translation gives CASTPIPPTGELFF.

This chain uses TRBV6-5 with TRBJ1-2, with 10 bases identical to TRBD1. The CDR3 extends over 13 amino acids. The V and J ends lost 4 bases and 8 bases, in that order; junction bases with no gene match: 4. Germline-derived CDR1 and CDR2 are MNHEY and SVGAGI. The CDR3 sequence is CASSSWTGGGYTF. The CDR3 DNA is TGTGCCAGCAGTTCCTGGACAGGGGGAGGCTACACCTTC.

The rearrangement links TRBV4-1 to TRBJ2-1; TRBD2 agrees at 7 bases. The CDR3 sequence is 14 residues long. V trimming: 1 base; J trimming: 9 bases; junction bases outside the gene matches: 6. Germline V gene sequence: CDR1 MGHRA, CDR2 YSYEKL. The CDR3 DNA sequence: TGCGCCAGCAGCCAAGTGGGCGGGAGCCTTGAGCAGTTCTTC. This gives the protein CASSQVGGSLEQFF.

The rearrangement joins TRBV5-1 to TRBJ2-7, with 12 bases fitting TRBD2. The CDR3 has 15 residues. From germline, CDR1 is SGHRS and CDR2 YFSETQ. With 3 bases clipped from V and 1 base from J, the junction kept 2 bases outside the gene matches. The CDR3 loop reads CASSSGTSGSYEQYF. The CDR3 DNA reads TGCGCCAGCAGCTCGGGGACTAGCGGGTCCTACGAGCAGTACTTC.

V gene TRBV10-3 combines with J gene TRBJ2-1; 11 bases line up with TRBD2. Germline CDR1 and CDR2: ENHRY and SYGVKD. The CDR3 totals 15 residues. V dropped 7 bases and J dropped 5; count of bases not matched to a gene: 7. DNA for the CDR3: TGTGCCATCAATACCGGGACTAGCGGACACAATGAGCAGTTCTTC. This encodes CAINTGTSGHNEQFF.

This rearrangement joins TRBV5-4 to TRBJ1-1; tentatively, D is TRBD1 (5 bases). The germline V gene has CDR1 SGHNT and CDR2 YYREEE (reference sequence). There are 13 residues in the CDR3. Trimming left V 4 bases short and J 6 bases short, with 13 bases between. CDR3 nucleotide sequence: TGTGCCAGCAGCCCGCGGGGGTCTTCTGAAGCTTTCTTT. This sequence encodes CASSPRGSSEAFF.